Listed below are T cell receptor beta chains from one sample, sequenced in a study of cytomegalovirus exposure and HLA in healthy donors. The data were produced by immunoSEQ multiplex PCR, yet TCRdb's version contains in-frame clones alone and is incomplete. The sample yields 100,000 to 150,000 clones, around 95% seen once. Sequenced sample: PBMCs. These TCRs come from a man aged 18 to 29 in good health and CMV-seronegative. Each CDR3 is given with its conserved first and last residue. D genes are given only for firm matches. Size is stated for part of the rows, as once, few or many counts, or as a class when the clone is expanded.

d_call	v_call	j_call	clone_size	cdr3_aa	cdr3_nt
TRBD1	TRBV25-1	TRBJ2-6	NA	CASSPPGTGVSGANVLTF	TGTGCCAGCAGTCCTCCCGGGACAGGGGTGTCTGGGGCCAACGTCCTGACTTTC
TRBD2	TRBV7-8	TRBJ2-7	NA	CASSLDSWTSVDEQYF	TGTGCCAGCAGCTTAGATTCGTGGACTAGCGTCGACGAGCAGTACTTC
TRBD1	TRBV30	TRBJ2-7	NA	CAWSLGTDYEQYF	TGTGCCTGGAGTCTTGGGACAGACTACGAGCAGTACTTC
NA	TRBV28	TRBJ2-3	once	CASSSPFSDTQYF	TGTGCCAGCAGTTCCCCCTTTTCAGATACGCAGTATTTT
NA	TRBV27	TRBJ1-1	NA	CASSFRGNTEAFF	TGTGCCAGCAGTTTCAGGGGGAACACTGAAGCTTTCTTT
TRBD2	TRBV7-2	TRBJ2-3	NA	CASSFRLAGGDTQYF	TGTGCCAGCAGCTTCCGACTAGCGGGAGGCGATACGCAGTATTTT
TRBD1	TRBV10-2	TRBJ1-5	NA	CASSVAPRQGQPQHF	TGCGCCAGCAGTGTCGCCCCGAGACAGGGCCAGCCCCAGCATTTT
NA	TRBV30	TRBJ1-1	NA	CAWTTPPTRRLSEAFF	TGTGCCTGGACTACCCCCCCAACCCGTAGATTATCTGAAGCTTTCTTT
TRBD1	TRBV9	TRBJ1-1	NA	CASSSWTGVLSNTEAFF	TGTGCCAGCAGCTCCTGGACAGGGGTTCTTTCTAACACTGAAGCTTTCTTT
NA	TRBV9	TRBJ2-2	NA	CASRPPGVSGELFF	TGTGCCAGCAGACCCCCGGGGGTAAGCGGGGAGCTGTTTTTT
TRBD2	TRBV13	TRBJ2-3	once	CASSSRSGSPPDTQYF	TGTGCCAGCAGCTCCCGTAGCGGGAGTCCCCCAGATACGCAGTATTTT
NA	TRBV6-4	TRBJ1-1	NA	CASSRQGLGLDTEAFF	TGTGCCAGCAGCCGCCAGGGTTTGGGTCTGGACACTGAAGCTTTCTTT
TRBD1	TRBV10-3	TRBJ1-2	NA	CAIREDRENYGYTF	TGTGCCATCAGAGAGGACAGGGAGAACTATGGCTACACCTTC
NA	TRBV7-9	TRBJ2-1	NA	CASRKGGDLYEQFF	TGTGCCAGCAGAAAAGGGGGGGATTTATATGAGCAGTTCTTC
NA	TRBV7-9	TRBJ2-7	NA	CASSLATGTYEQYF	TGTGCCAGCAGCTTAGCTACGGGGACCTACGAGCAGTACTTC
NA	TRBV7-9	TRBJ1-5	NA	CASSLSPGANQPQHF	TGTGCCAGCAGCCTATCCCCAGGGGCCAATCAGCCCCAGCATTTT